This T cell receptor (beta chain) is from a study of radiation and T cells in renal cell carcinoma. TCRdb's copy holds only in-frame clones and misses some; the assay was immunoSEQ multiplex PCR. The sample holds roughly 53,000 clones, 75% to 85% seen once. This CDR3 spans 13 amino acids. Germline V gene sequence: CDR1 SNHLY, CDR2 FYNNEI. V was shortened by 11 bases and J by 3 bases, with 14 bases between the two germline ends. Time point: baseline pretreatment blood. Stated treatment: 15 Gy SBRT to primary tumor, nephrectomy 4 weeks later. The sequence came from a woman in her seventies with renal cell carcinoma. The rearrangement links TRBV2 to TRBJ1-5, with D uncertain. Sample: blood, taken from a patient whose treatment included radiotherapy and nephrectomy. In DNA, the CDR3 is TGTGCCTCCCGGCGGGTAGTCAATCAGCCCCAGCATTTT. Translated: CASRRVVNQPQHF. The whole variable domain, remainder taken from reference TRBV2 and TRBJ1-5, is EPEVTQTPSHQVTQMGQEVILRCVPISNHLYFYWYRQILGQKVEFLVSFYNNEISEKSEIFDDQFSVERPDGSNFTLKIRSTKLEDSAMYFCASRRVVNQPQHFGDGTRLSIL.